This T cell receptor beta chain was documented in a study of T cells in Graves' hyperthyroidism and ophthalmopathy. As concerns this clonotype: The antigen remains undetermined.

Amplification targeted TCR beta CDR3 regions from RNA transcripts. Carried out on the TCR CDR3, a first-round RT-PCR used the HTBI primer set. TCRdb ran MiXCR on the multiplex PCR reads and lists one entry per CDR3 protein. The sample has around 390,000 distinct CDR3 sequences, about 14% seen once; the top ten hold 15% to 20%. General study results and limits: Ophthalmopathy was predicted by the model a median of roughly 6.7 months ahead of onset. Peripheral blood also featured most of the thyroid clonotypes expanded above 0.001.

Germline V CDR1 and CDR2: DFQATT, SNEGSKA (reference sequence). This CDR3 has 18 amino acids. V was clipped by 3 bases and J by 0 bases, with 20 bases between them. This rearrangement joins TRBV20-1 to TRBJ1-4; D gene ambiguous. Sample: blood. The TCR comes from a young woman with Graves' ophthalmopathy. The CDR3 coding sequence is TGCAGTGCTAGGGCGTGGGCGCCTGGTCCTGCAACTAATGAAAAACTGTTTTTT. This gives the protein CSARAWAPGPATNEKLFF.